These 32 T cell receptor beta chains came from one sample sequenced in a study of blood T cell repertoires in COVID-19. Sequenced by immunoSEQ multiplex PCR; TCRdb stores in-frame clones only, minus some. The sample has roughly 500,000 clones; roughly nine tenths are singletons. The specimen was PBMCs or T cells enriched from blood (not recorded which). The receptors shown here come from an older woman who had recovered from COVID-19.

The V gene is TRBV6-5, the J gene TRBJ2-7; 8 positions agree with TRBD2. The V segment lost 7 bases and the J segment 5 bases; nucleotides outside the gene matches: 10. There are 14 residues in the CDR3. Germline assignment: CDR1 MNHEY and CDR2 SVGAGI. CDR3 DNA: TGTGCCAGCATCAAGACTAGCGCAACTAACGAGCAGTACTTC. Residues: CASIKTSATNEQYF.

This chain links TRBV12-3 or TRBV12-4 with TRBJ1-6; a weak D match, TRBD1 (5 bases). V was trimmed by 6 bases and J by 7 bases, leaving 10 bases between them. The CDR3 runs 13 residues. The CDR3 here is CASRPRQNSPLHF. CDR3 DNA: TGTGCCAGCAGACCTAGACAGAATTCACCCCTCCACTTT.

V is TRBV3-1 (or the pseudogene TRBV3-2) and J is TRBJ2-5; 9 bases map to TRBD2. Germline V lookup: CDR1 LGHDT, CDR2 YNNKEL (reference sequence). J was trimmed by 5 bases and V by 6 bases; bases with no gene match: 7. CDR3 length equals 14 residues. This CDR3 reads CASRRGGASETQYF. The CDR3 bases are TGTGCCAGCAGACGCGGGGGGGCGTCGGAGACCCAGTACTTC.

This sequence joins TRBV19 and TRBJ2-2, with TRBD2 matching 8 bases. In germline, CDR1 is LNHDA, CDR2 SQIVND (reference sequence). V trimming: 3 bases; J trimming: 6 bases; junction bases outside the gene matches: 9. The CDR3 sequence is 16 residues long. CDR3 loop: CASSMGRGVPPGELFF. Here the CDR3 DNA reads TGTGCCAGTAGTATGGGGCGGGGGGTCCCTCCCGGGGAGCTGTTTTTT.

The rearrangement uses TRBV6-5 and TRBJ2-1, with D unclear. Germline CDR1 reads MNHEY; CDR2 reads SVGAGI. The CDR3 is 15 amino acids. V dropped 6 bases and J dropped 1 base, with 13 bases sitting between them. Here the CDR3 reads CASRFTENSYNEQFF. CDR3 in DNA: TGTGCCAGCAGGTTTACAGAAAATTCCTACAATGAGCAGTTCTTC.

The chain joins TRBV2 to TRBJ1-1; 11 bases agree with TRBD1. The CDR3 contains 16 residues. V was clipped by 4 bases and J by 1 base; unmatched bases: 5. Germline lookup yields CDR1 SNHLY and CDR2 FYNNEI. DNA for the CDR3: TGTGCCAGCAGTGCCGGGACAGGGGGGGCGAACACTGAAGCTTTCTTT. It yields the protein CASSAGTGGANTEAFF.

The chain uses TRBV2 and TRBJ2-2; 8 bases map to TRBD1. Germline V CDR1 and CDR2: SNHLY, FYNNEI. Losses at the gene ends were 2 bases for V and 4 bases for J; bases not matched to a gene: 9. The CDR3 has 17 amino acids. The CDR3 nucleotides read TGTGCCAGCAGTGAATTTAGGACAGGGTTAATCACCGGGGAGCTGTTTTTT. This gives the protein CASSEFRTGLITGELFF.

CDR3 coding DNA: TGCGCCAGCAACGAAGGGAGTTCCTATAATTCACCCCTCCACTTT. It codes for CASNEGSSYNSPLHF. The V gene is TRBV5-1, the J gene TRBJ1-6; D unclear. From germline, CDR1 is SGHRS and CDR2 YFSETQ. The CDR3 runs to 15 residues. Trimming took 6 bases from V and 1 from J, leaving 11 bases between them.

The chain links TRBV6-5 to TRBJ1-3, with D unclear. Germline CDR1 reads MNHEY; CDR2 reads SVGAGI. This CDR3 has 15 amino acids. V gave up 8 bases and J gave up 0 bases, with 14 bases separating them. For the CDR3, the DNA is TGTGCCAGCCGGAAGGAGGGTAGCTCTGGAAACACCATATATTTT. Translated, it gives CASRKEGSSGNTIYF.

V and J are TRBV3-1 (or the pseudogene TRBV3-2) and TRBJ2-5; 9 bases map to TRBD2. The CDR3 has 15 amino acids. Germline lookup yields CDR1 LGHDT and CDR2 YNNKEL (reference sequence). V dropped 3 bases and J dropped 5; count of bases not matched to a gene: 7. CDR3 region: CASSHLSGGPETQYF. The CDR3 DNA follows: TGTGCCAGCAGCCACCTCAGCGGGGGGCCCGAGACCCAGTACTTC.

In DNA, the CDR3 is TGTGCCACCAGCAAGGAAGGAGGAGCCCTTTCTAGCTCCTACAATGAGCAGTTCTTC. As protein: CATSKEGGALSSSYNEQFF. This rearrangement joins TRBV15 to TRBJ2-1; possible D gene TRBD2, 5 bases. V was shortened by 4 bases and J by 0 bases, with 22 bases between the two germline ends. The germline V gene has CDR1 LNHNV and CDR2 YYDKDF (reference sequence). The CDR3 consists of 19 residues.

The chain has TRBV5-6 and TRBJ2-7; 8 bases are a match to TRBD2. The CDR3 extends over 16 amino acids. Per germline, CDR1 SGHDT and CDR2 YYEEEE. The junction had 18 bases not matched to a gene; V was cut back by 6 bases and J by 7 bases. The CDR3, as DNA: TGTGCCAGCACCCGGAGAGGAGTAGCGGGGAGCAGAGAGCAGTACTTC. It codes for CASTRRGVAGSREQYF.

This chain joins TRBV5-4 and TRBJ2-3; 15 bases map to TRBD2. The CDR3 length is 16 residues. Germline V lookup: CDR1 SGHNT, CDR2 YYREEE (reference sequence). V trimming: 4 bases; J trimming: 4 bases; junction bases outside the gene matches: 4. The CDR3 DNA sequence: TGTGCCAGCAGCCGGACTAGCGGGGGGGCCGCAGATACGCAGTATTTT. It codes for CASSRTSGGAADTQYF.

The rearrangement links TRBV7-9 to TRBJ1-2; D call uncertain. This CDR3 has 11 residues. Per germline, CDR1 SEHNR and CDR2 FQNEAQ (reference sequence). V was cut by 1 base and J by 9 bases, with 6 bases left in between. CDR3 nucleotides: TGTGCCAGCAGCTTAGGGGCGAGCTACACCTTC. Its translation: CASSLGASYTF.

The V call is TRBV6-1, the J call TRBJ1-2; 9 nucleotides align to TRBD1. Germline CDR1 and CDR2: MNHNS and SASEGT. This CDR3 spans 14 amino acids. The ends lost 0 bases at V and 7 bases at J; junction bases unmatched: 3. The DNA of the CDR3 is TGTGCCAGCAGTGAAGCAAGGACAGGGGTTGGCTACACCTTC. Protein sequence: CASSEARTGVGYTF.

This chain joins TRBV27 and TRBJ2-7, with 8 bases identical to TRBD1. Germline values: CDR1 MNHEY, CDR2 SMNVEV (reference sequence). CDR3 size: 15 residues. Trimming cost V 2 bases and J 9 bases; bases outside gene matches: 12. The CDR3 loop reads CASSLGRGRGRGQYF. CDR3 coding DNA: TGTGCCAGCAGTTTAGGTCGGGGCAGGGGGCGCGGGCAGTACTTC.

This clone appeared a single time. V usage is TRBV3-1 (or the pseudogene TRBV3-2) and J usage is TRBJ2-1; 8 bases fit TRBD1. Germline loops: CDR1 LGHDT, CDR2 YNNKEL (reference sequence). The CDR3 covers 15 residues. J lost 14 bases, V lost 5 bases, and 17 bases had no gene match. CDR3 sequence: CASSATSSQQGVKFF. CDR3 coding DNA: TGTGCCAGCAGCGCCACTTCATCCCAACAGGGGGTCAAGTTCTTC.

J is TRBJ2-1 and V is TRBV12-5; D is unclear. The CDR3 has 11 amino acids. With 3 bases removed from V and 7 bases from J, the gap between germline ends came to 4 bases. From germline, CDR1 is LGHNT and CDR2 FRNRAP. This CDR3 is CASGFHNEQFF. The CDR3 nucleotides read TGTGCTAGTGGTTTTCATAATGAGCAGTTCTTC.

The J gene is TRBJ2-4, the V gene TRBV6-5; a possible D gene is TRBD2 (6 bases). CDR1 MNHEY and CDR2 SVGAGI come from the germline V gene. This CDR3 comprises 15 residues. The germline V and J ends were trimmed by 3 bases and 1 base, with 10 bases remaining between them. The CDR3 DNA sequence: TGTGCCAGCAGTTATGGTCGGGGGGCCAAAAACATTCAGTACTTC. Protein sequence: CASSYGRGAKNIQYF.

This chain uses TRBV7-8 with TRBJ1-5; D may be TRBD1 (6 bases). The CDR3 loop spans 15 amino acids. Trimming took 5 bases from V and 2 from J, leaving 13 bases between them. The germline CDR1 and CDR2 sequences are SGHVS and FQNEAQ. CDR3 in amino acids: CASSLEGGGNQPQHF. CDR3 nucleotides: TGTGCCAGCAGCCTCGAGGGGGGGGGCAATCAGCCCCAGCATTTT.

About this clone: At one of its ends the junction is not consistent with the germline gene, which may arise from a read error. The rearrangement links TRBV3-1 (or the pseudogene TRBV3-2) to TRBJ1-6, with 11 bases lining up with TRBD1. The CDR3 runs to 14 residues. From germline, CDR1 is LGHDT and CDR2 YNNKEL (reference sequence). DNA for the CDR3: TGTGCCAGCAGCCAAGGGGACAGGGGGTCACCCCCCCACTTT. Translating it yields CASSQGDRGSPPHF.

This clone came up once. The chain joins TRBV5-4 to TRBJ2-2, with D perhaps matching TRBD1 (6 bases). The CDR3 extends over 16 amino acids. The V end was cut by 3 bases, the J end by 6 bases, with 18 bases between. Germline values: CDR1 SGHNT, CDR2 YYREEE (reference sequence). CDR3: CASSSPLGQPPGELFF. For the CDR3, the DNA is TGTGCCAGCAGCTCTCCACTTGGACAGCCCCCCGGGGAGCTGTTTTTT.

This chain uses TRBV5-1 with TRBJ2-3, with TRBD1 identical over 7 bases. The CDR3 length is 15 residues. J lost 0 bases, V lost 2 bases, and 3 bases had no gene match. Germline assignment: CDR1 SGHRS and CDR2 YFSETQ. This CDR3 is CASSFGDRSTDTQYF. The CDR3 DNA sequence: TGCGCCAGCAGCTTCGGGGACAGAAGCACAGATACGCAGTATTTT.

The chain is built from TRBV19 and TRBJ1-6; unclear D gene. V lost 2 bases to trimming and J lost 4 bases, with 6 bases between them. Germline V CDR1 and CDR2: LNHDA, SQIVND (reference sequence). This CDR3 has 14 residues. The CDR3 region has the DNA TGTGCCAGTAGTATACGAGGTTATAATTCACCCCTCCACTTT. As protein: CASSIRGYNSPLHF. The full variable domain, with the rest looked up from reference TRBV19 and TRBJ1-6, is DGGITQSPKYLFRKEGQNVTLSCEQNLNHDAMYWYRQDPGQGLRLIYYSQIVNDFQKGDIAEGYSVSREKKESFPLTVTSAQKNPTAFYLCASSIRGYNSPLHFGNGTRLTVT.

The chain recombines TRBV6-5 with TRBJ2-7; 8 bases map to TRBD2. V shed 6 bases, J shed 0 bases, and the junction held 4 bases outside the gene matches. Germline CDR1 MNHEY, CDR2 SVGAGI. This CDR3 spans 14 amino acids. CDR3 sequence reads: CASRESGSSYEQYF. Here the CDR3 DNA reads TGTGCCAGCAGGGAGAGCGGGAGCTCCTACGAGCAGTACTTC.

V gene TRBV6-2 or TRBV6-3 combines with J gene TRBJ1-6; the D is unclear. CDR3 length: 16 amino acids. Germline values: CDR1 MNHEY, CDR2 SVGEGT. Between the trimmed V and J ends, which lost 4 bases and 3 bases, there was a span of 13 bases. DNA for the CDR3: TGTGCCAGCAGTTCGAGGGAGCTCGGCTATAATTCACCCCTCCACTTT. It codes for CASSSRELGYNSPLHF.

The V and J genes are TRBV20-1 and TRBJ2-1; tentative D call: TRBD1 (5 bases). Germline V gene lookup returns CDR1 DFQATT and CDR2 SNEGSKA (reference sequence). V gave up 4 bases and J gave up 12 bases, with 13 bases separating them. The CDR3 contains 11 residues. The CDR3 nucleotides read TGCAGTGCTACGGCAGGGTGGCGGCAGTTCTTC. This codes for CSATAGWRQFF.

This chain uses TRBV12-3 or TRBV12-4 with TRBJ2-5, with a weak D call TRBD2 (6 bases). V shed 3 bases and J shed 12 bases, with 14 bases lying between them. The CDR3 runs to 12 residues. The CDR3 loop is CASSLLALTKYF. In DNA, the CDR3 is TGTGCCAGCAGTTTGCTAGCGCTGACGAAGTACTTC.

This clone was detected once. The V and J genes are TRBV2 and TRBJ1-5, with D tentatively TRBD1 (6 bases). This CDR3 is 15 amino acids long. Germline values: CDR1 SNHLY, CDR2 FYNNEI. V was clipped by 5 bases and J by 3 bases, with 14 bases between them. CDR3 nucleotides: TGTGCCAGCAGTATGGCGCAGGGGAACAATCAGCCCCAGCATTTT. It translates to CASSMAQGNNQPQHF.

The chain is built from TRBV29-1 and TRBJ2-1; a weak D match, TRBD1 (6 bases). There are 12 residues in the CDR3. Germline-derived CDR1 and CDR2 are SQVTM and ANQGSEA. V lost 4 bases to trimming and J lost 7 bases, with 11 bases between them. CDR3 sequence (DNA): TGCAGCGTTGCCAGGGGAGAAAATGAGCAGTTCTTC. This gives the protein CSVARGENEQFF.

V and J are TRBV9 and TRBJ2-3, with D possibly being TRBD1 (5 bases). This CDR3 has 15 residues. Trimming shortened V by 0 bases and J by 4 bases, and 12 bases separated the two germline ends. The V gene's germline CDR1 is SGDLS and CDR2 YYNGEE. CDR3 residues: CASSVEGVMADTQYF. The CDR3 DNA reads as TGTGCCAGCAGCGTAGAAGGGGTTATGGCAGATACGCAGTATTTT.

This clone was picked up one time. The V gene is TRBV19, the J gene TRBJ1-5, with D possibly being TRBD1 (6 bases). The CDR3 runs 18 residues. In germline, CDR1 is LNHDA, CDR2 SQIVND (reference sequence). V lost 4 bases to trimming and J lost 0 bases, with 19 bases between them. The CDR3 spells CASSTPGTKSYSNQPQHF. In DNA, the CDR3 is TGTGCCAGTAGTACACCGGGGACAAAATCTTATAGCAATCAGCCCCAGCATTTT.